The clone carrying this TCR beta chain was counted ten times or more. Antigen: not known. The data derive from a study of T cells in Graves' hyperthyroidism and ophthalmopathy. Study-wide points: In the blood, most expanded thyroid clonotypes above 0.001 appeared as well.

Diagnoses used clinical symptoms, serum thyroxine and TRAb, thyroid ultrasound and orbital computed tomography. Researchers amplified the TCR beta CDR3 regions from RNA transcripts. The HTBI set primed first-round TCR CDR3 RT-PCR. TCRdb passed the multiplex PCR reads through MiXCR, listing each CDR3 protein once. Of a few hundred thousand distinct CDR3 sequences in the sample, more than 15% were seen once. The CDR3 extends over 17 amino acids. With 2 bases removed from V and 0 bases from J, the gap between germline ends came to 17 bases. Germline V gives CDR1 MDHEN, CDR2 SYDVKM. Material: blood. The chain links TRBV28 to TRBJ2-7, with no clear D. The TCR comes from a woman between 18 and 29 years old with Graves' ophthalmopathy. CDR3 region: CASSLRLRKPISYEQYF. CDR3 coding DNA: TGTGCCAGCAGTTTACGGCTACGGAAGCCGATCTCCTACGAGCAGTACTTC.